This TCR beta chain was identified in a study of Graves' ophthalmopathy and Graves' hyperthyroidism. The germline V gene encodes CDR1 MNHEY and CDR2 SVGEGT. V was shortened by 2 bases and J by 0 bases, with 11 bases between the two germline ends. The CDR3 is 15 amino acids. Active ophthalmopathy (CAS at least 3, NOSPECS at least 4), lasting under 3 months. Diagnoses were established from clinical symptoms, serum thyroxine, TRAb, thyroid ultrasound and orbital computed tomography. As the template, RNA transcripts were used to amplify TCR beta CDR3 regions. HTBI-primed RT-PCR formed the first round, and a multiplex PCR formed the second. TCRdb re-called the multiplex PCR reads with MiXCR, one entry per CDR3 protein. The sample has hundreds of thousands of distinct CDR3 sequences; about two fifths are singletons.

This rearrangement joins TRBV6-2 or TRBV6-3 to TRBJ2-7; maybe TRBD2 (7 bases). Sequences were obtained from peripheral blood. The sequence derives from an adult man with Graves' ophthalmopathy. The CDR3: CASSYVGGPSYEQYF. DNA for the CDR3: TGTGCCAGCAGTTACGTCGGGGGGCCCTCCTACGAGCAGTACTTC.